This TCR beta chain was sequenced for a study of cytomegalovirus exposure and HLA in healthy donors. Findings and limits, study-wide: The tendency of first-cohort TCR clusters to co-occur in the roughly 110 validation repertoires was identified by a subsequent analysis.

The table came from immunoSEQ multiplex PCR; TCRdb's copy has only in-frame clones and leaves some out. Of more than 110,000 clones in the sample, about 91% were seen once. V lost 4 bases and J 3 bases, leaving 5 bases between the germline ends. There are 12 residues in the CDR3. The V gene's germline CDR1 is SNHLY and CDR2 FYNNEI. Remarks on this clone: Antigen specificity is unknown.

This clonotype was obtained from a woman aged 18-29 years in good health and CMV-seropositive. The sequencing sample was made of PBMCs. The gene calls are TRBV2 and TRBJ2-3, with D hard to call. CDR3 sequence reads: CASSVLTDTQYF. CDR3 DNA: TGTGCCAGCAGTGTACTAACAGATACGCAGTATTTT.